This T cell receptor beta chain was identified in a study of human T cells and chemical hapten exposure. Findings of the study overall: Donors, who had alopecia, may show an immune response that differs from healthy people's.

As for time point: pre-sensitization, week 0. This sample's treatment: therapeutic diphenylcyclopropenone sensitization with weekly scalp DPC. Per germline, CDR1 DFQATT and CDR2 SNEGSKA (reference sequence). The V gene lost 3 bases and the J gene lost 5 bases, with 19 bases spanning the gap. The CDR3 has 16 amino acids. With regard to this clonotype: As yet, its antigen is unknown.

TCRdb itself ran the RACE reads through MiXCR, one entry per CDR3 protein. The sample includes 85,000 to 100,000 distinct CDR3 sequences, 11% of them seen just once. This receptor was identified in a woman aged 55-69 years with alopecia areata. Some clones in this sample may be carry-over from other donors' samples. The chain couples TRBV20-1 to TRBJ2-2, with D possibly TRBD1 on 5 matching bases. The source material was whole blood, sampled in connection with sensitization to the hapten diphenylcyclopropenone (DPC). CDR3 sequence reads: CSASVTPPGITGELFF. The CDR3 DNA reads TGCAGTGCTAGCGTTACCCCTCCAGGGATTACCGGGGAGCTGTTTTTT.